These 32 T cell receptor beta chains share one sample of origin, sequenced in a study of graft-versus-host responses after intestinal transplantation. The table came from immunoSEQ multiplex PCR; TCRdb's copy has only in-frame clones and leaves some out. Among around 92,000 clones listed, more than 70% were seen once. The input for sequencing was PBMCs, taken 255 days after intestinal transplant. The receptors come from a human patient who received an intestinal transplant, so some T cells may come from the graft donor.

The rearrangement joins TRBV19 to TRBJ2-3, with 7 bases fitting TRBD1. The CDR3 covers 18 residues. In germline, CDR1 is LNHDA, CDR2 SQIVND (reference sequence). The V gene end was trimmed by 0 bases and the J gene end by 6 bases; junction bases not matched to a gene: 15. CDR3 coding DNA: TGTGCCAGTAGTATAGATCATGAGGGGGCCAGGAGAATGGATACGCAGTATTTT. Encoded protein: CASSIDHEGARRMDTQYF.

The gene calls are TRBV2 and TRBJ2-1, with 7 bases fitting TRBD2. The V segment lost 2 bases and the J segment 9 bases; nucleotides outside the gene matches: 7. The CDR3 loop spans 14 amino acids. Per germline, CDR1 SNHLY and CDR2 FYNNEI. The CDR3 bases are TGTGCCAGCAGTGAACCCCCGGGAGGAGGTGAGCAGTTCTTC. This codes for CASSEPPGGGEQFF.

This clone appeared once. The V gene is TRBV6-1, the J gene TRBJ2-3; the match to TRBD1 covers 7 bases. CDR1 is MNHNS and CDR2 is SASEGT in the germline V gene. The length of the CDR3 is 15 residues. V was pared by 4 bases and J by 3 bases, with 7 bases of the junction left unmatched. Written as DNA, the CDR3 is TGTGCCAGCAGTGCCGGGGACAGCAAGACAGATACGCAGTATTTT. Its protein product is CASSAGDSKTDTQYF.

The genes are TRBV6-6 and TRBJ2-1; TRBD2 matches at 13 bases. Trimming cost V 4 bases and J 3 bases; bases outside gene matches: 3. Germline V lookup: CDR1 MNHNY, CDR2 SVGAGI (reference sequence). This CDR3 contains 16 residues. CDR3 DNA sequence: TGTGCCAGCAGTTTAGGGACTAGCGGGAACTACAATGAGCAGTTCTTC. Residues: CASSLGTSGNYNEQFF.

The chain has TRBV19 and TRBJ1-5, with D tentatively TRBD1 (6 bases). This CDR3 region has 15 residues. Trimming removed 6 bases at V and 7 bases at J, with 19 bases between. Germline lookup yields CDR1 LNHDA and CDR2 SQIVND (reference sequence). The CDR3 loop reads CASSESRGGWQPQHF. In DNA form, the CDR3 reads TGTGCCAGTAGCGAATCTCGAGGGGGTTGGCAGCCCCAGCATTTT.

This chain links TRBV10-3 with TRBJ1-6; 9 bases are a match to TRBD1. The CDR3 is 14 amino acids. The J segment lost 6 bases and the V segment lost 5 bases, leaving 2 bases of the junction unmatched. CDR1 and CDR2 from the germline V gene are ENHRY and SYGVKD. DNA for the CDR3: TGTGCCATCAGTCCGACAGGGGGTAATTCACCCCTCCACTTT. It is translated as CAISPTGGNSPLHF.

The chain couples TRBV19 to TRBJ1-2, with 7 bases aligning to TRBD1. CDR3 length: 12 amino acids. Germline V gives CDR1 LNHDA, CDR2 SQIVND (reference sequence). CDR3: CELTQGTSGYTF. The CDR3 DNA is TGTGAGCTTACACAGGGGACGTCTGGCTACACCTTC.

The rearrangement links TRBV5-6 to TRBJ1-4; D may be TRBD1 (6 bases). The V and J ends lost 2 bases and 2 bases respectively, with 13 bases between them. Germline V gene lookup returns CDR1 SGHDT and CDR2 YYEEEE. CDR3 length: 16 amino acids. Here the CDR3 DNA reads TGTGCCAGCAGCTTTCGGACAGCCGACACTAATGAAAAACTGTTTTTT. This gives the protein CASSFRTADTNEKLFF.

The chain joins TRBV10-3 to TRBJ2-1, with 9 bases lining up with TRBD2. The CDR3 extends over 20 amino acids. V lost 3 bases to trimming and J lost 0 bases; unmatched junction nucleotides: 15. Germline CDR1 ENHRY, CDR2 SYGVKD. The CDR3 sequence: CAISDFEEGAGGTSYNEQFF. DNA of the CDR3: TGTGCCATCAGTGACTTCGAGGAGGGAGCGGGGGGAACCTCCTACAATGAGCAGTTCTTC.

This chain uses TRBV7-8 with TRBJ2-4; possibly TRBD1 for D (5 bases). This CDR3 spans 15 amino acids. V lost 2 bases and J lost 7, with 15 bases in between. Germline loops: CDR1 SGHVS, CDR2 FQNEAQ. The CDR3 is CASSLLQGGGNIQYF. The CDR3 DNA follows: TGTGCCAGCAGCTTACTCCAGGGTGGTGGGAACATTCAGTACTTC.

This chain uses TRBV28 with TRBJ2-7, with a tentative D call TRBD1 (6 bases). Per the germline V gene, CDR1 is MDHEN and CDR2 is SYDVKM. This CDR3 comprises 14 residues. V dropped 1 base and J dropped 5 bases, with 12 bases sitting between them. The CDR3 sequence is CASSLYREVNEQYF. The DNA for the CDR3 is TGTGCCAGCAGTTTATACAGGGAAGTAAACGAGCAGTACTTC. The complete variable domain, with remaining parts taken from reference TRBV28 and TRBJ2-7, reads DVKVTQSSRYLVKRTGEKVFLECVQDMDHENMFWYRQDPGLGLRLIYFSYDVKMKEKGDIPEGYSVSREKKERFSLILESASTNQTSMYLCASSLYREVNEQYFGPGTRLTVT.

The V gene is TRBV4-2, the J gene TRBJ2-7; 8 bases fit TRBD2. The CDR3 has 15 residues. V dropped 0 bases and J dropped 0; count of bases not matched to a gene: 1. Germline CDR1 reads LGHNA; CDR2 reads YNFKEQ. CDR3: CASSQESGSSYEQYF. CDR3 sequence (DNA): TGTGCCAGCAGCCAAGAAAGCGGGAGCTCCTACGAGCAGTACTTC.

The CDR3 DNA sequence: TGCGCCAGCAGCCAAGATGTAGAAAGGGGCCGGGAAAAACTGTTTTTT. This sequence encodes CASSQDVERGREKLFF. This chain connects TRBV4-1 to TRBJ1-4, with D maybe TRBD1 (5 bases). V lost 0 bases and J 8 bases, leaving 16 bases between the germline ends. The CDR3 loop spans 16 amino acids. Germline V gene sequence: CDR1 MGHRA, CDR2 YSYEKL.

The chain carries TRBV7-9 and TRBJ2-1, with no clear D. Looked up from germline, CDR1 is SEHNR and CDR2 is FQNEAQ (reference sequence). V was cut by 1 base and J by 5 bases, with 9 bases left in between. The CDR3 is made up of 14 amino acids. The DNA for the CDR3 is TGTGCCAGCAGCTTAGGTACGGAAGACAATGAGCAGTTCTTC. Its translation: CASSLGTEDNEQFF.

The chain couples TRBV19 to TRBJ1-2; 8 positions agree with TRBD1. Looked up from germline, CDR1 is LNHDA and CDR2 is SQIVND (reference sequence). This CDR3 region has 17 residues. V was pared by 2 bases and J by 0 bases, with 8 bases of the junction left unmatched. This CDR3 reads CASSIMAGGAANYGYTF. CDR3 DNA: TGTGCCAGTAGTATAATGGCAGGGGGCGCCGCTAACTATGGCTACACCTTC.

V gene TRBV5-6 combines with J gene TRBJ2-7; D possibly corresponds to TRBD2 (5 bases). This CDR3 region has 15 residues. Germline-derived CDR1 and CDR2 are SGHDT and YYEEEE. The V and J ends lost 4 bases and 0 bases respectively, with 14 bases between them. This CDR3 is CASSPSRVPSYEQYF. In nucleotides, the CDR3 is TGTGCCAGCAGCCCGTCGAGGGTCCCCTCCTACGAGCAGTACTTC. Supplemented by reference TRBV5-6 and TRBJ2-7, the full variable domain reads DAGVTQSPTHLIKTRGQQVTLRCSPKSGHDTVSWYQQALGQGPQFIFQYYEEEERQRGNFPDRFSGHQFPNYSSELNVNALLLGDSALYLCASSPSRVPSYEQYFGPGTRLTVT.

The V gene is TRBV4-2, the J gene TRBJ2-1; 10 bases match TRBD2. The V segment lost 3 bases and the J segment 7 bases; nucleotides outside the gene matches: 12. The CDR3 contains 17 residues. Germline V gene lookup returns CDR1 LGHNA and CDR2 YNFKEQ. In nucleotides, the CDR3 is TGTGCCAGCAGCCATAACAGGGGAGCGGGGGGGCAGAATGAGCAGTTCTTC. Translated, it gives CASSHNRGAGGQNEQFF.

The chain couples TRBV5-1 to TRBJ2-3, with D unclear. The CDR3 extends over 14 amino acids. Germline CDR1 SGHRS, CDR2 YFSETQ. The V end was cut by 5 bases, the J end by 2 bases, with 12 bases between. The CDR3 sequence: CASRVDLYTDTQYF. In nucleotides, the CDR3 is TGCGCCAGCAGAGTGGACCTCTACACAGATACGCAGTATTTT.

The J gene is TRBJ2-6, the V gene TRBV18; D ambiguous. This CDR3 has 17 residues. Trimming took 3 bases from V and 1 from J, leaving 13 bases between them. Germline V gene lookup returns CDR1 KGHSH and CDR2 LQKENI. The CDR3 bases are TGTGCCAGCTCACCCCTCCCGTTGGGGTCTGGGGCCAACGTCCTGACTTTC. Residues: CASSPLPLGSGANVLTF. The variable domain in full, completed from reference TRBV18 and TRBJ2-6, reads NAGVMQNPRHLVRRRGQEARLRCSPMKGHSHVYWYRQLPEEGLKFMVYLQKENIIDESGMPKERFSAEFPKEGPSILRIQQVVRGDSAAYFCASSPLPLGSGANVLTFGAGSRLTVL.

This chain joins TRBV5-4 and TRBJ2-3, with 9 bases lining up with TRBD1. CDR3 length equals 15 residues. J was trimmed by 5 bases and V by 4 bases; bases with no gene match: 8. Germline V gene lookup returns CDR1 SGHNT and CDR2 YYREEE (reference sequence). The CDR3 is CASSLEGQGLDTQYF. The CDR3 DNA reads as TGTGCCAGCAGCCTGGAGGGACAGGGATTAGATACGCAGTATTTT.

This clone was counted once. V is TRBV7-3 and J is TRBJ1-2; tentatively, D is TRBD1 (6 bases). Trimming cost V 4 bases and J 6 bases, with 12 bases left between them. CDR1 and CDR2 from the germline V gene are SGHTA and FQGTGA. The CDR3 loop spans 13 amino acids. CDR3 loop: CASSSMTGNGYTF. As DNA, the CDR3 is TGTGCCAGCAGCTCGATGACAGGTAATGGCTACACCTTC.

V usage is TRBV6-4 and J usage is TRBJ1-2; no reliable D call. The CDR3 runs 11 residues. Trimming took off 6 bases at V and 6 bases at J, with 8 bases between the two ends. In germline, CDR1 is MRHNA, CDR2 SNTAGT. Here the CDR3 DNA reads TGTGCCAGCAGCCCTGTCGATGGCTACACCTTC. Protein: CASSPVDGYTF.

The chain recombines TRBV5-4 with TRBJ1-1, with D unresolved. The CDR3 is 15 amino acids. CDR1 SGHNT and CDR2 YYREEE come from the germline V gene (reference sequence). Trimming took off 2 bases at V and 0 bases at J, with 11 bases between the two ends. CDR3 DNA: TGTGCCAGCAGCTTATGGGCGAAGCTGAACACTGAAGCTTTCTTT. Translated, it gives CASSLWAKLNTEAFF.

The V call is TRBV15, the J call TRBJ1-1; D perhaps matches TRBD1 (5 bases). Trimming cost V 2 bases and J 0 bases, with 13 bases left between them. Germline CDR1 and CDR2: LNHNV and YYDKDF (reference sequence). The CDR3 loop spans 16 amino acids. The CDR3 loop reads CATSRLPQGMNTEAFF. The CDR3 DNA sequence: TGTGCCACCAGCAGACTCCCCCAGGGAATGAACACTGAAGCTTTCTTT.

V is TRBV19 and J is TRBJ1-6, with 7 bases matching TRBD1. The germline V gene has CDR1 LNHDA and CDR2 SQIVND (reference sequence). The CDR3 loop spans 16 amino acids. J was trimmed by 0 bases and V by 5 bases; bases with no gene match: 4. In DNA form, the CDR3 reads TGTGCCAGTAGTCCAAGGACAGGCTCCTATAATTCACCCCTCCACTTT. This gives the protein CASSPRTGSYNSPLHF.

For this clone: One end of the junction fails to match germline, which may point to a read error. V is TRBV27 and J is TRBJ2-2; D possibly corresponds to TRBD1 (6 bases). This CDR3 contains 14 residues. Germline CDR1 and CDR2: MNHEY and SMNVEV (reference sequence). The CDR3, as DNA: TGTGCCACCAGTCCACAGGGGAACACCGGGGAGCTGTTTTTT. It is translated as CATSPQGNTGELFF.

This clone has only one observation. The V gene is TRBV6-5, the J gene TRBJ2-1, with 7 positions matching TRBD2. The CDR3 consists of 15 residues. V was pared by 4 bases and J by 3 bases, with 6 bases of the junction left unmatched. Looked up from germline, CDR1 is MNHEY and CDR2 is SVGAGI. The CDR3 DNA reads as TGTGCCAGCAGTTCGATCGGGGGGAACTACAATGAGCAGTTCTTC. Amino acids: CASSSIGGNYNEQFF.

This clone has just one count. Written as DNA, the CDR3 is TGCGCCAGCAGCCCAGCGGGACAGCGCACAGATACGCAGTATTTT. Its protein is CASSPAGQRTDTQYF. The gene calls are TRBV4-1 and TRBJ2-3; D is perhaps TRBD1 or TRBD2 (7 bases each). CDR3 length: 15 amino acids. Germline V lookup: CDR1 MGHRA, CDR2 YSYEKL. V dropped 4 bases and J dropped 1 base, with 12 bases sitting between them.

The chain recombines TRBV5-1 with TRBJ1-4, with a possible D match to TRBD1 (5 bases). V was trimmed by 1 base and J by 0 bases, leaving 16 bases between them. In germline, CDR1 is SGHRS, CDR2 YFSETQ. The length of the CDR3 is 18 residues. Written as DNA, the CDR3 is TGCGCCAGCAGCTTGCTACAGGAAGGGAGCACAACTAATGAAAAACTGTTTTTT. Amino acids: CASSLLQEGSTTNEKLFF.

This clone was counted only a few times. The V and J genes are TRBV4-1 and TRBJ1-1, with no clear D. This CDR3 region has 17 residues. Germline V gene sequence: CDR1 MGHRA, CDR2 YSYEKL. Trimming removed 2 bases at V and 0 bases at J, with 16 bases between. The CDR3 sequence: CASSQRAAVGLNTEAFF. CDR3 coding DNA: TGCGCCAGCAGCCAACGGGCGGCCGTTGGCTTGAACACTGAAGCTTTCTTT.

The chain is built from TRBV7-2 and TRBJ1-1, with a tentative D call TRBD1 (6 bases). Trimming removed 5 bases at V and 6 bases at J, with 13 bases between. Germline V lookup: CDR1 SGHTA, CDR2 FQGNSA. The CDR3 runs to 13 residues. The CDR3 region has the DNA TGTGCCAGCAGCCCCCCAGGGGCGGCTGAAGCTTTCTTT. It codes for CASSPPGAAEAFF.

The CDR3 DNA reads as TGTGCCAGCAGCTTAGATCCCTCGTCTTGGGAGGGCCCCTACAATGAGCAGTTCTTC. The encoded protein is CASSLDPSSWEGPYNEQFF. The rearrangement links TRBV7-6 to TRBJ2-1, with TRBD2 matching 7 bases. Germline-derived CDR1 and CDR2 are SGHVS and FNYEAQ. Germline trimming cut 1 base from V and 2 bases from J; bases unmatched to any gene: 14. This CDR3 is 19 amino acids long. Full variable domain (outside the CDR3, taken from reference TRBV7-6 and TRBJ2-1): GAGVSQSPRYKVTKRGQDVALRCDPISGHVSLYWYRQALGQGPEFLTYFNYEAQQDKSGLPNDRFSAERPEGSISTLTIQRTEQRDSAMYRCASSLDPSSWEGPYNEQFFGPGTRLTVL.